A selection of T cell receptor beta chains follows, all from one sample in a study of T cell responses to AZD1222 COVID-19 vaccine. Assay used: immunoSEQ multiplex PCR; TCRdb lists only in-frame clones, some missing. The table has nearly 80,000 clones, approximately 80% seen once. Source: peripheral blood, taken on day 0 of AZD1222 vaccination. The receptor source for this set is an adult in good health. Both conserved end residues are trimmed from each CDR3. The D gene is left open where the match is weak.

>NA|TRBV7-2|TRBJ2-3
ASSTSTSTDTQY
>TRBD1|TRBV6-6|TRBJ1-2
ASSSLTGIINYGYT
>NA|TRBV27|TRBJ2-5
ATKVLGRYQETQY
>NA|TRBV19|TRBJ1-5
ASSEGTLSNQPQH
>NA|TRBV10-1|TRBJ2-7
ASSEFPPRRGAYYEQY
>NA|TRBV3-1/TRBV3-2|TRBJ1-2
ASSQWDLLNYGYT
>NA|TRBV3-1/TRBV3-2|TRBJ1-2
ASSQVGYGYT
>NA|TRBV3-1/TRBV3-2|TRBJ1-6
ASSQDDGSPLH
>NA|TRBV4-1|TRBJ2-1
ASSQGLLGNEQF
>NA|TRBV6-1|TRBJ2-1
ASSEEYNEQF
>NA|TRBV19|TRBJ2-1
ASSIGGSYNEQF
>NA|TRBV5-1|TRBJ2-2
ASSLEQPTTGELF
>NA|TRBV3-1/TRBV3-2|TRBJ1-5
ASSSTPGRDQPQH
>NA|TRBV29-1|TRBJ2-5
SVEDLEKETQY
>NA|TRBV19|TRBJ2-7
ASSRTALLVYEQY
>TRBD2|TRBV4-1|TRBJ2-2
ASSEPPGTSGGADTGELF
>NA|TRBV19|TRBJ2-1
ASQGRDKPMDEQF
>TRBD1|TRBV5-8|TRBJ2-5
ASRFGTGDAETQY
>NA|TRBV28|TRBJ1-2
ASSPPREVYGYT
>NA|TRBV3-1/TRBV3-2|TRBJ1-1
ASSPDINTEAF
>NA|TRBV4-1|TRBJ1-3
ASSPPGVIQGIVAGNTIY
>NA|TRBV2|TRBJ1-1
ASGGVGNTEAF
>TRBD1|TRBV3-1/TRBV3-2|TRBJ1-3
ASGTGGGNTIY
>NA|TRBV28|TRBJ2-1
ASSPRTTNEQF
>TRBD2|TRBV7-2|TRBJ2-2
ASSFGGSGRLTGELF
>TRBD2|TRBV6-5|TRBJ2-1
ASSYSSGGHYNEQF
>TRBD1|TRBV5-6|TRBJ1-2
ASSRVRDSALYYGYT
>TRBD1|TRBV27|TRBJ1-5
ASSPPRDRRNQPQH
>NA|TRBV3-1/TRBV3-2|TRBJ2-2
ASSQDGQSGELF
>NA|TRBV2|TRBJ1-2
ASRKDANYGYT
>NA|TRBV24-1|TRBJ2-7
ATSHRTDFYEQY
>NA|TRBV13|TRBJ2-7
ASSLASTYEQY
>NA|TRBV23-1|TRBJ2-2
ASSQPLQGTGELF
>NA|TRBV5-4|TRBJ1-6
ASSLKGRGLYNSPLH
>NA|TRBV5-8|TRBJ1-1
ASSKTFNTEAF
>TRBD1|TRBV6-5|TRBJ1-6
AIQGDSPLH
>TRBD2|TRBV6-5|TRBJ2-7
ASSPSLADYEQY
>NA|TRBV7-8|TRBJ2-4
ASGALAKNIQY
>NA|TRBV20-1|TRBJ1-4
SASRQAGEKLF
>TRBD2|TRBV10-3|TRBJ2-1
AISDRLAGSNEQF
>NA|TRBV14|TRBJ2-7
ASSQASLSYEQY
>TRBD1|TRBV5-1|TRBJ1-5
ASSLDGTGNQPQH
>TRBD1|TRBV7-2|TRBJ1-5
ASSLDRGNNQPQH
>TRBD1|TRBV5-5|TRBJ2-2
ASSGDPGQGVRELF
>TRBD1|TRBV28|TRBJ1-2
VTGGDNYGYT
>NA|TRBV28|TRBJ2-1
ASSLRPASSYNEQF
>NA|TRBV18|TRBJ1-1
ASSPGGNTEAF
>NA|TRBV29-1|TRBJ1-4
SVRAGTSNEKLF
>NA|TRBV3-1/TRBV3-2|TRBJ1-5
ASSQDATLQPQH
>NA|TRBV7-8|TRBJ1-4
ASSLAGVNEKLF
>TRBD1|TRBV24-1|TRBJ1-1
ATSDVPGQGRGAEAF
>TRBD1|TRBV2|TRBJ1-2
ASSGGQAYGYT
>NA|TRBV7-9|TRBJ2-3
ASSYGQNTDTQY
>NA|TRBV5-1|TRBJ2-1
ASSPGGDNEQF
>TRBD1|TRBV27|TRBJ2-2
ASSFGTGPGELF
>NA|TRBV2|TRBJ2-7
ASSEAGLGGEQY